This TCR beta chain was identified during a study of patients and donors after allogeneic stem cell transplantation. The CDR3 spans 17 residues. The V and J ends lost 3 bases and 5 bases, in that order; junction bases with no gene match: 7. Per germline, CDR1 KGHSH and CDR2 LQKENI. There are a few counts of this clonotype. One entry per CDR3 protein, called by TCRdb with MiXCR from the RT-PCR reads. Seen here are roughly 940,000 distinct CDR3 sequences, more than 15% observed once, and the top ten hold roughly 6.4%. The chain employs TRBV18 and TRBJ2-1, with TRBD2 matching over 13 bases. This receptor was identified in a human donor who was either an allogeneic HSCT recipient or a stem cell or donor lymphocyte infusion donor (not recorded which). It is not recorded whose cells these are; they may come from a transplant donor. Source material: blood, either unsorted or a sorted T cell fraction (not recorded which). The DNA of the CDR3 is TGTGCCAGCTCACCGACTAGCGGGGGGCTTATGGACAATGAGCAGTTCTTC. Amino acid sequence: CASSPTSGGLMDNEQFF.